The text below deals with one T cell receptor (beta chain). Its antigen is currently unknown. V lost 7 bases, J lost 8 bases, and 8 bases lay in between. This CDR3 has 11 amino acids. Peripheral blood, together with lesional scalp punch biopsies, was collected from alopecia areata patients. Researchers picked out CD4+ and CD8+ T cells from PBMCs by sorting. The data were obtained in a study of CD8+ T cells in alopecia areata. Study outcomes and limitations: Sharing of TCR sequences between patients (possibly for HLA-related reasons) was less clear than in mice.

The authors extracted RNA and reverse transcribed it into cDNA as the sequencing template. Profiled with immunoSEQ multiplex PCR; TCRdb holds only in-frame clones, not every one. The data hold 170,000 or so clones, with 59% observed a single time. This clonotype was sampled from a human donor with alopecia areata. The specimen was CD4+ T cells sorted from blood, collected at week 0. J is TRBJ1-4 and V is TRBV23-1; no firm D call. TRBV23-1 is labeled an ORF, and its function is uncertain. Written as DNA, the CDR3 is TGCGCCAGCATCCCGTGGGAAAAACTGTTTTTT. It translates to CASIPWEKLFF.